This TCR beta chain appears in the sequencing data of a study of blood T cell repertoires in COVID-19. Looking at the study overall: Both acute and convalescent COVID-19 samples were obtained from the United States, Italy and Spain. T cells, B-cell-depleted T cells, or PBMCs provided the cDNA or gDNA that served as material.

Per the authors' pipeline: For nucleated cells, counts were estimated from reference gene primer amplification. Method: immunoSEQ multiplex PCR; TCRdb's copy keeps in-frame clones and lacks some. For V, J and clone size, that table is used; D and trimming come from the DNA. The top ten clones hold around 2.9% of a sample with approximately 150,000 clones, 75% to 90% of them seen once. This CDR3 has 14 amino acids. V shed 4 bases and J shed 0 bases, with 9 bases lying between them. From germline, CDR1 is SQVTM and CDR2 ANQGSEA. V usage is TRBV29-1 and J usage is TRBJ1-4; possibly TRBD1 for D (6 bases). The origin of this receptor is a woman aged 55-70 years with active COVID-19. The source material was peripheral blood. CDR3 in amino acids: CSVGRGTTNEKLFF. The CDR3 nucleotides read TGCAGCGTTGGCAGGGGAACAACTAATGAAAAACTGTTTTTT. The full variable domain, its missing parts supplied by reference TRBV29-1 and TRBJ1-4, is SAVISQKPSRDICQRGTSLTIQCQVDSQVTMMFWYRQQPGQSLTLIATANQGSEATYESGFVIDKFPISRPNLTFSTLTVSNMSPEDSSIYLCSVGRGTTNEKLFFGSGTQLSVL.